These 2 T cell receptor delta chains share one sample of origin, sequenced in a study of gamma-delta chains in newborns, infants, children. TCRdb reanalysed the reads via CATT. The sample has under 13,000 delta-chain clones, around 3.5% seen once; the top ten hold more than 8%. The sample was blood. The receptors come from a child who was a newborn, infant or young child, either healthy, febrile or measles-vaccinated (not recorded which).

The rearrangement uses TRDV1 and TRDJ4; TRDD3 is a possible D gene (5 bases). V lost 4 bases to trimming and J lost 4 bases, with 19 bases between them. This CDR3 region has 15 residues. Per the germline V gene, CDR1 is TSWWSYY and CDR2 is QGS. This chain's CDR3 is CALGGVPRLLVPLIF. The DNA of the CDR3 is TGTGCTCTTGGGGGGGTTCCGCGATTACTGGTACCCCTGATCTTT.

As for this clone: Translating this DNA gives a protein that differs at residue 5 from the TCRdb one, which belongs to a much larger clone; a read error is likely, and the protein shown is this translation. V is TRDV2 and J is TRDJ1; TRDD3 matches 8 bases. Germline CDR1 and CDR2: GEAIGNYY and EKD. The length of the CDR3 is 17 residues. The V and J ends lost 3 bases and 4 bases, in that order; junction bases with no gene match: 15. The CDR3 loop is CACDPLLVLGVSDKLIF. The CDR3 DNA reads TGTGCCTGTGACCCCCTTCTAGTACTGGGGGTCAGCGATAAACTCATCTTT.